The 18 T cell receptor beta chains presented below share a single source sample, sequenced in a study of post-analysis software for immune sequencing data. Study outcomes and limitations: Among roughly 5 TRBV segments more frequent in patients than controls were TRBV5-6, TRBV5-1 and TRBV20-1.

These receptors have no known antigen. The TCR beta cDNA libraries contained unique molecular identifiers. TCRdb reprocessed the PCR reads via MiXCR and lists one record per CDR3 protein. There are about 400,000 distinct CDR3 sequences in the sample; less than 40% occur only once, and 13% lies in the top ten. Sequencing was performed on blood. These TCRs come from a girl aged 5 to 17 with multiple sclerosis.

This clonotype was observed a handful of times. The rearrangement joins TRBV5-1 to TRBJ1-1; tentative D call: TRBD1 (5 bases). Germline assignment: CDR1 SGHRS and CDR2 YFSETQ. Trimming removed 5 bases from V and 0 bases from J, with 14 bases in between. The CDR3 spans 15 residues. DNA of the CDR3: TGCGCCAGCAGTCGCACAGGCCTCATGAACACTGAAGCTTTCTTT. This translates into CASSRTGLMNTEAFF.

This clonotype occurred a few times. CDR3 DNA sequence: TGCAGTGCTAGAGATGGGGCAGCCCAAGAGACCCAGTACTTC. This gives the protein CSARDGAAQETQYF. The V call is TRBV20-1, the J call TRBJ2-5; D is possibly TRBD1 (5 bases). Germline lookup yields CDR1 DFQATT and CDR2 SNEGSKA (reference sequence). Trimming cost V 0 bases and J 1 base, with 9 bases left between them. The CDR3 covers 14 residues.

This clonotype was found once. This chain joins TRBV6-1 and TRBJ2-1, with TRBD1 as a possible D gene (6 bases). V lost 5 bases to trimming and J lost 8 bases, with 13 bases between them. Germline V lookup: CDR1 MNHNS, CDR2 SASEGT. This CDR3 region has 13 residues. CDR3 sequence reads: CASSPNRVHEQFF. In DNA form, the CDR3 reads TGTGCCAGCAGTCCTAACAGGGTCCATGAGCAGTTCTTC.

A remark on this clonotype: This likely comes from a read error, as the CDR3 has no conserved phenylalanine or tryptophan at its end. CDR3 residues: CASSLGGNSGANVLTV. CDR3 DNA: TGTGCCAGCAGCCTAGGGGGAAACTCTGGGGCCAACGTCCTGACTGTC. The chain carries TRBV12-3 or TRBV12-4 and TRBJ2-6, with D perhaps matching TRBD1 (6 bases). V was clipped by 6 bases and J by 0 bases, with 12 bases between them. The CDR3 spans 16 residues.

The chain has TRBV27 and TRBJ2-6; D is perhaps TRBD2 (5 bases). The germline CDR1 and CDR2 sequences are MNHEY and SMNVEV (reference sequence). V was pared by 3 bases and J by 0 bases, with 12 bases between. The CDR3 length is 17 residues. The DNA of the CDR3 is TGTGCCAGCAGTTTCGCAGAGGGAGTCTCTGGGGCCAACGTCCTGACTTTC. Encoded protein: CASSFAEGVSGANVLTF.

The gene calls are TRBV20-1 and TRBJ1-2, with D hard to call. V lost 1 base to trimming and J lost 4 bases, with 16 bases between them. This CDR3 contains 15 residues. CDR1 and CDR2 (germline): DFQATT, SNEGSKA (reference sequence). CDR3 loop: CSARGSNTFSYGYTF. DNA of the CDR3: TGCAGTGCTAGAGGTTCGAACACTTTCAGCTATGGCTACACCTTC.

This clonotype was counted only a few times. This chain links TRBV5-5 with TRBJ1-5; tentatively, D is TRBD1 (5 bases). Trimming pared 3 bases from V and 10 bases from J, leaving 23 bases between. This CDR3 is 16 amino acids long. Germline assignment: CDR1 SGHKS and CDR2 YYEKEE (reference sequence). Written as DNA, the CDR3 is TGTGCCAGCAGCTCGTCAACCGGGACCCTCCTTATACCCCAGCATTTT. This sequence encodes CASSSSTGTLLIPQHF.

The CDR3 sequence is CASSRTSLNTGELFF. For the CDR3, the DNA is TGTGCCAGCAGCCGGACTAGCCTGAACACCGGGGAGCTGTTTTTT. The chain combines TRBV4-2 with TRBJ2-2; 8 bases fit TRBD2. Germline V gene data show CDR1 as LGHNA and CDR2 as YNFKEQ. With V trimmed by 4 bases and J by 1 base, 2 bases remained unmatched. This CDR3 has 15 residues.

This clonotype was found a few times. This chain connects TRBV20-1 to TRBJ1-4; no reliable D call. Trimming removed 6 bases at V and 8 bases at J, with 13 bases between. Per the germline V gene, CDR1 is DFQATT and CDR2 is SNEGSKA (reference sequence). This CDR3 has 12 residues. The CDR3 is CSAPGVEEKLFF. The CDR3, as DNA: TGCAGTGCCCCTGGGGTGGAAGAAAAACTGTTTTTT.

The chain is built from TRBV7-8 and TRBJ2-5; D is ambiguous. Trimming removed 5 bases at V and 0 bases at J, with 16 bases between. The germline CDR1 and CDR2 sequences are SGHVS and FQNEAQ. This CDR3 is built from 16 residues. CDR3 DNA sequence: TGTGCCAGCAGCCTTAGGCTTTTGCTGTACCAAGAGACCCAGTACTTC. It is translated as CASSLRLLLYQETQYF.

This clonotype was observed a few times. The gene calls are TRBV5-1 and TRBJ2-4, with 11 bases identical to TRBD2. With V trimmed by 0 bases and J by 7 bases, 6 bases remained unmatched. The germline V gene has CDR1 SGHRS and CDR2 YFSETQ. The CDR3 totals 16 residues. The CDR3, as DNA: TGCGCCAGCAGCTTGGTAGCGGGGGGGCTGAGGAACATTCAGTACTTC. This codes for CASSLVAGGLRNIQYF.

The V gene is TRBV11-2, the J gene TRBJ2-3; a weak D match, TRBD1 (5 bases). V was clipped by 2 bases and J by 7 bases, with 10 bases between them. Germline CDR1 and CDR2: SGHAT and FQNNGV. The CDR3 is made up of 13 amino acids. The CDR3 DNA follows: TGTGCCAGCAGCTTAAAGGGGTTACATACGCAGTATTTT. Translated, it gives CASSLKGLHTQYF.

This clonotype was observed a handful of times. This chain links TRBV7-3 with TRBJ2-5, with D unclear. V was pared by 5 bases and J by 0 bases, with 10 bases between. Germline loops: CDR1 SGHTA, CDR2 FQGTGA. The CDR3 is 14 amino acids. The CDR3 DNA follows: TGTGCCAGCAGCCTGAGCGCTAACCAAGAGACCCAGTACTTC. Encoded protein: CASSLSANQETQYF. Full variable domain (remainder filled in from reference TRBV7-3 and TRBJ2-5): GAGVSQTPSNKVTEKGKYVELRCDPISGHTALYWYRQSLGQGPEFLIYFQGTGAADDSGLPNDRFFAVRPEGSVSTLKIQRTERGDSAVYLCASSLSANQETQYFGPGTRLLVL.

This clonotype has just a few counts. This chain connects TRBV27 to TRBJ2-1; 7 positions agree with TRBD2. Trimming removed 3 bases from V and 5 bases from J; junction bases left unmatched: 16. The CDR3 runs to 18 residues. Germline values: CDR1 MNHEY, CDR2 SMNVEV (reference sequence). The chain's CDR3 is CASSFISVGGGWDNEQFF. In nucleotides, the CDR3 is TGTGCCAGCAGTTTTATATCGGTGGGCGGGGGATGGGACAATGAGCAGTTCTTC.

V and J are TRBV20-1 and TRBJ2-7; 10 nucleotides agree with TRBD2. The CDR3 has 15 amino acids. V was clipped by 3 bases and J by 4 bases; unmatched bases: 9. Germline V gene sequence: CDR1 DFQATT, CDR2 SNEGSKA (reference sequence). DNA of the CDR3: TGCAGTGCTAGTAGTCCGTCTAGCGGGGGTTACGAGCAGTACTTC. Protein: CSASSPSSGGYEQYF.

For this clonotype: One end of the junction does not line up with germline, which may come from a read error. This sequence joins TRBV6-1 and TRBJ1-6; 10 nucleotides match TRBD1. CDR3 length: 15 amino acids. Per germline, CDR1 MNHNS and CDR2 SASEGT. The CDR3 spells CAGSGQGDPNSPLHF. In DNA form, the CDR3 reads TGTGCCGGCAGTGGACAGGGGGACCCTAATTCACCCCTCCACTTT.

The CDR3 DNA sequence: TGCGCCAGCAGCTTCTCCCGAGATACGCAGTATTTT. Residues: CASSFSRDTQYF. The V call is TRBV5-1, the J call TRBJ2-3; no firm D call. Germline CDR1 SGHRS, CDR2 YFSETQ. This CDR3 is built from 12 residues. Trimming took 2 bases from V and 5 from J, leaving 6 bases between them.

The chain employs TRBV6-6 and TRBJ2-1; the D gene is possibly TRBD2 (6 bases). From germline, CDR1 is MNHNY and CDR2 SVGAGI (reference sequence). Trimming stripped 6 bases from V and 4 bases from J, with 19 bases between. CDR3 length: 16 amino acids. The CDR3 region has the DNA TGTGCCAGCAGCCCAGGGAGGAGTGGGATATACAATGAGCAGTTCTTC. It encodes CASSPGRSGIYNEQFF.